This TCR beta chain appears in the sequencing data of a study of shared clonotypes between healthy human individuals (dated by TCRdb to between 2020 and 2021). Study-level background: The cohort included a few men and a couple of women between 18 and 49 years of age. Per donor, leukapheresis produced somewhere between about 0.85 and 10 billion PBMCs. For each donor, three plates each were used for CD4 naive and CD4 memory, two plates were used for CD8 naive, and one plate was used for CD8 memory. To estimate repertoire size and how much clonotypes are shared between individuals, the study performed deep sequencing of blood TCR repertoires from about 5 healthy adults. Libraries were prepared and TCR repertoires were sequenced by different laboratories using diverse techniques, in order to increase sequencing depth and limit assay-specific biases. Points the paper makes about the study in general: Clonotypes shared by all four sorted-subset donors showed higher generation probabilities than non-shared clonotypes. Because the study included only a small number of donors, the genetic and exposure-history diversity represented was limited. Naive subsets generally had larger estimated clonotype richness than memory subsets did. Around 5.4% of naive CD4, around 4% of naive CD8, roughly 2.4% of memory CD4, and less than 0.45% of memory CD8 clonotypes were shared across a few donors. Incomplete sequencing was indicated by rarefaction of sorted-subset datasets, despite the large sequencing depth. Pairwise subsampling led to the expectation that sequencing depth would affect the degree of clonotype sharing among donors. Sampling was restricted to blood, and TCR repertoires in tissues likely differ from the TCR repertoires found in blood.

Details on this clone: No cognate antigen has been identified for it. Base qualities are not provided; no much larger clone lies one nucleotide away.

The germline V gene specifies SGHRS as CDR1 and YFSETQ as CDR2. Trimming takes 4 bases off V and 4 bases off J; junction bases not matched to a gene: 5. The CDR3 holds 14 amino acids from the cysteine to the phenylalanine. The only DNA kept is the CDR3, 42 bases in frame from the first base. The donors were healthy, HIV-negative adults who had no recently reported acute infections or vaccinations. Every donor was a Caucasian adult residing in Nashville, Tennessee, USA. CD4+ T cells were enriched by magnetic negative selection; naive cells were then positively selected on CD45RA, and the negative fraction formed the memory subset. Blood was collected by leukapheresis, and PBMCs were isolated by Ficoll-Histopaque density gradient centrifugation and then cryopreserved in liquid nitrogen vapor phase. Analytical flow cytometry was used to check the purity and quantity of every magnetically sorted T cell population. Each sorted fraction had its genomic DNA isolated and then quantified by UV absorbance on a Nanodrop 2000c.

TCR CDR3 regions were amplified from genomic DNA by multiplex PCR using the deep immunoSEQ assay. For each cell subset, the extracted genomic DNA was distributed evenly across all wells of several immunoSEQ 96-well plates, and each plate served as one replicate. For sorted subsets, about 0.2 ug genomic DNA, equal to 30,000 or so T cell genomes, was loaded into each replicate PCR. Purified libraries were quantified with a Qubit 3.0 fluorometer, sized on a Bioanalyzer 2100, and re-quantified with the KAPA Library Quantification kit. Every immunoSEQ 96-well plate was sequenced on a separate single-read 150-cycle Illumina NextSeq 550 flow cell. The original pipeline was this. Because the immunoSEQ output included only junctional sequences and no quality scores, the filtering could not be the same as the filtering used for full-length reads. To assign V/J genes and CDR3, sequences were annotated against IMGT germline references using PyIR, a Python wrapper for IgBLAST v1.9. Reads were removed for weak V/J assignments (E-value above 1e-6), missing CDR3, stop codons, out-of-frame junctions, or ambiguous translated residues. V3J clonotypes were defined by identical inferred V gene, J gene, and CDR3 amino acid sequence. To compute the percentage overlap between repertoires, the number of shared unique clonotypes was divided by the size of the smaller repertoire. Repertoire richness was assessed with RTK rarefaction, the Chao1 estimator, and Recon v2.1 estimates of unobserved clonotypes. OLGA was used to compute generation probabilities for all TCRbeta clonotypes that the gDNA method yielded from several donors. Here the immuneACCESS table is served through TCRdb, limited to in-frame sequences with V and J called. Missing clones are a known gap in these copies; in checked studies unresolved V genes cover under half, and the rest lacks a known reason. That table furnishes V, J and clone size, whereas the DNA furnished D and trimming. In all, the sample holds more than 550,000 clones, and 72% of those were seen once. Around 1.7% of the sample is held by the ten biggest clonotypes.

Material for sequencing was memory CD4+ T cells sorted from blood. The intended sense of this specimen's cell subset or site label: CD45RA-negative fraction. The V gene is TRBV5-1 and the J gene is TRBJ1-5, and 7 bases in between align with TRBD1. The clonotype comes from a woman aged 30 to 39 in good health. The CDR3 amino acid sequence is: CASSVGTENQPQHF. Here is the DNA: TGCGCCAGCAGCGTCGGGACAGAGAATCAGCCCCAGCATTTT.